This T cell receptor (beta chain) was identified in a study of identical twins. Broader study findings: Clonotypes of the beta chain that were abundant in cord blood carried fewer insertions (memory repertoires showed none). Models underestimated how often monozygotic twins shared out-of-frame TCR alpha.

CDR1 is SQVTM, CDR2 ANQGSEA, per germline. The CDR3 covers 12 residues. V lost 6 bases and J lost 4, with 12 bases in between. The sample holds a few counts of this clonotype. Antigen specificity is unknown. Healthy Caucasian donors formed the entire cohort. A universal primer site arose from template switching, and cDNA bore unique molecular identifiers. MiXCR was run by TCRdb on the 5' RACE reads, yielding one entry per CDR3 protein. The sample gives a few hundred thousand distinct CDR3 sequences, roughly 9.9% of which show up once; around 3% is in the top ten. The sample was also reused in another study, on yellow fever vaccine responses in identical twins.

The clonotype originates from a woman between 18 and 29 years old in good health. Material for sequencing was PBMCs. This rearrangement joins TRBV29-1 to TRBJ1-1; D may be TRBD1 (6 bases). This CDR3 reads CSVRIGGTEAFF. DNA for the CDR3: TGCAGCGTGAGAATAGGGGGCACTGAAGCTTTCTTT.